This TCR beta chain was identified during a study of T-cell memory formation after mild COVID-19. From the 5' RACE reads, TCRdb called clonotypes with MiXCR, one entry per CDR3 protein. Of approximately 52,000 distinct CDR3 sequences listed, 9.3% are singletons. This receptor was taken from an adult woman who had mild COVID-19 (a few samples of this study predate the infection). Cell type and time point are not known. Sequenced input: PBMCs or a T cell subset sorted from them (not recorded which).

CDR3 region: CASSDGFNYGYTF. DNA of the CDR3: TGCGCCAGCTCGGACGGATTCAACTATGGCTACACCTTC. The chain employs TRBV5-1 and TRBJ1-2; D is ambiguous. This CDR3 region has 13 residues. The germline CDR1 and CDR2 sequences are SGHRS and YFSETQ. V shed 7 bases and J shed 2 bases, with 12 bases lying between them.